This entry describes one TCR beta chain. This clone was observed a single time. The specificity of this receptor is unknown. No per-base quality is available; no much larger clone lies one base away. The sample comes from a study of blood T cell repertoires in COVID-19 (dated by TCRdb to 2018 to 2021). Background on the whole study: The collaborator samples originated in the United States, Italy and Spain and spanned the acute and convalescent phases of COVID-19. Where available, HLA class I and class II types were taken from metadata supplied by the sample provider and were not determined by assay-based typing. The prospective study material was composed of cDNA or gDNA derived from T cells, B-cell-depleted T cells, or PBMCs. Nearly every sample came with metadata listing a de-identified subject ID, COVID-19 status, age in years and sex. The samples were drawn from two sources: the first 160 participants of the ongoing ImmuneRACE study, and fewer than 1,500 subjects contributed by 6 global collaborators. Deeply sampled blood TCRbeta repertoires from subjects exposed to, actively infected with, or recovered from COVID-19 were included in the dataset. A freely available public database, intended as a resource for researchers studying the immune response to SARS-CoV-2, is where the repertoires were released. The paper's findings and limits, for the study overall: Clinical and demographic metadata were provided uncurated, with the amount varying by source and participant.

The CDR3, cysteine through phenylalanine, is 14 amino acids long. Only CDR3 DNA is held: 42 bases, read in frame from base 1. CDR1 and CDR2 are read off the germline V gene (reference sequence) as LNHDA and SQIVND. Here V drops 5 bases and J drops 4 bases, and the junction holds 5 bases not matched to any gene. Collaborating institutions collected whole blood in K2EDTA tubes following their own protocols. Collaborator samples were shipped for TCRbeta analysis as frozen whole blood, isolated PBMCs, or DNA extracted from either sample type. TCRbeta CDR3 regions were amplified from genomic DNA using the immunoSEQ Assay, a bias-controlled multiplex PCR. Per the authors' processing: Within the assay, amplification of reference gene primers was used to estimate how many nucleated cells each sample contained. Sequence reads were collapsed and filtered to measure the absolute abundance of every unique TCRbeta CDR3 rearrangement. For each sample, productive Simpson clonality was calculated as the square root of Simpson's diversity index across productive rearrangements. This immuneACCESS table, as held by TCRdb, lists in-frame sequences with V and J called but not all clones. Of the missing ones, under half trace to an unresolved V gene in checked studies; the others have no known cause. V and J calls plus clone size are reproduced from that table; the DNA served to infer D and trimming. For this sample the table gives 95,000 to 150,000 clones, of which 80% were detected only once. The ten top clones hold approximately 16% of the sample.

This clonotype originated in a man aged 55 to 70 with active or convalescent COVID-19. The sequence joins TRBV19 to TRBJ1-1, and 9 junctional nucleotides match TRBD1. Material for sequencing was peripheral blood. The CDR3 protein sequence reads: CASSRQGESTEAFF. The DNA sequence reads TGTGCCAGTAGTCGACAGGGGGAGTCCACTGAAGCTTTCTTT.